A single sample gave rise to the 29 T cell receptor beta chains below, sequenced in a study of T cells in Graves' hyperthyroidism and ophthalmopathy. RNA transcripts gave rise to amplified TCR beta CDR3 regions. The HTBI primer set served for first-round RT-PCR of the TCR CDR3. One entry per CDR3 protein, called by TCRdb with MiXCR from the multiplex PCR reads. This table holds roughly 700,000 distinct CDR3 sequences, approximately 36% found once. Sequencing was done on a sample of blood. Receptor source: a woman aged 35 to 49 with Graves' hyperthyroidism.

This clonotype was seen repeatedly, ten times or more. This chain connects TRBV6-6 to TRBJ1-5; 12 nucleotides line up with TRBD1. J was trimmed by 6 bases and V by 3 bases; bases with no gene match: 6. Germline lookup yields CDR1 MNHNY and CDR2 SVGAGI (reference sequence). The CDR3 runs 16 residues. The CDR3 is CASSYGDRGHGQPQHF. CDR3 DNA: TGTGCCAGCAGTTATGGGGACAGGGGGCATGGTCAGCCCCAGCATTTT.

This chain connects TRBV3-1 to TRBJ1-5; D is perhaps TRBD1 (6 bases). V was pared by 1 base and J by 3 bases, with 10 bases between. The CDR3 runs to 15 residues. Germline V gives CDR1 LGHDT, CDR2 YNNKEL (reference sequence). The CDR3 region has the DNA TGTGCCAGCAGCCAAGGGTCAGGGGTCAATCAGCCCCAGCATTTT. The encoded protein is CASSQGSGVNQPQHF.

This clonotype was seen a few times. V and J are TRBV29-1 and TRBJ2-5; no clear D gene. This CDR3 region has 13 residues. The V gene's germline CDR1 is SQVTM and CDR2 ANQGSEA. Deletions cut 2 bases from V and 3 bases from J, with 10 bases between. CDR3 sequence reads: CSVERQFKETQYF. CDR3 nucleotide sequence: TGCAGCGTTGAAAGGCAGTTCAAAGAGACCCAGTACTTC.

A few counts support this clonotype. Given a much more abundant clone one base away, this may be a read error. The genes are TRBV11-2 and TRBJ1-2, with D unresolved. Germline V gives CDR1 SGHAT, CDR2 FQNNGV. The CDR3 runs 14 residues. V dropped 5 bases and J dropped 3 bases, with 13 bases sitting between them. This chain's CDR3 is CASSPGRNYYGYTF. The DNA of the CDR3 is TGTGCCAGCAGCCCAGGACGGAATTACTATGGCTACACCTTC.

The chain carries TRBV25-1 and TRBJ1-3, with TRBD1 identical over 7 bases. CDR1 and CDR2 from the germline V gene are MGHDK and SYGVNS. The CDR3 runs to 14 residues. The V gene end was trimmed by 8 bases and the J gene end by 7 bases; junction bases not matched to a gene: 11. The CDR3 DNA follows: TGTGCCAGCGTTGAGATGGGACAGTCGAACACCATATATTTT. Translating it yields CASVEMGQSNTIYF.

The DNA of the CDR3 is TGTGCCAGTCCGACAGGGGTAGTCACTGAAGCTTTCTTT. Its protein is CASPTGVVTEAFF. This sequence joins TRBV2 and TRBJ1-1, with TRBD1 matching over 8 bases. The trim removed 9 bases at V and 4 bases at J, leaving 7 bases unmatched. In germline, CDR1 is SNHLY, CDR2 FYNNEI. The CDR3 spans 13 residues.

Many counts were recorded for this clonotype. The V call is TRBV20-1, the J call TRBJ2-7; 8 nucleotides align to TRBD2. Germline V CDR1 and CDR2: DFQATT, SNEGSKA (reference sequence). The CDR3 sequence is 13 residues long. The CDR3 protein is CSTISGTSYEQYF. CDR3 bases: TGCAGCACGATTAGCGGGACCTCCTACGAGCAGTACTTC.

In this sample, this clonotype turned up a few times. The gene calls are TRBV5-8 and TRBJ1-1; 7 bases are shared with TRBD1. The CDR3 covers 15 residues. Trimming removed 4 bases from V and 0 bases from J; junction bases left unmatched: 6. Germline-derived CDR1 and CDR2 are SGHTS and YDEGEE. The CDR3 sequence: CASSARGALNTEAFF. CDR3 sequence (DNA): TGTGCCAGCAGCGCCAGGGGGGCCTTGAACACTGAAGCTTTCTTT.

This clonotype was observed at least ten times. This chain joins TRBV19 and TRBJ2-7; 12 bases fit TRBD1. The CDR3 is 15 residues long. In germline, CDR1 is LNHDA, CDR2 SQIVND (reference sequence). The J segment lost 5 bases and the V segment lost 4 bases, leaving 6 bases of the junction unmatched. CDR3 DNA sequence: TGTGCCAGTAGTACCGGCCGGGACAGGGGGCACGAGCAGTACTTC. Translation gives CASSTGRDRGHEQYF. The whole variable domain, remainder taken from reference TRBV19 and TRBJ2-7, is DGGITQSPKYLFRKEGQNVTLSCEQNLNHDAMYWYRQDPGQGLRLIYYSQIVNDFQKGDIAEGYSVSREKKESFPLTVTSAQKNPTAFYLCASSTGRDRGHEQYFGPGTRLTVT.

This clonotype showed up many times. CDR3 nucleotide sequence: TGTGCCAGCAGGAGGGACCAGGACGAGCAGTACTTC. Encoded protein: CASRRDQDEQYF. The chain uses TRBV7-9 and TRBJ2-7; D may correspond to TRBD1 or TRBD2 (5 bases each). Trimming cost V 6 bases and J 5 bases, with 11 bases left between them. The germline gives CDR1 SEHNR, CDR2 FQNEAQ (reference sequence). The CDR3 sequence is 12 residues long.

This clonotype has at least ten counts. DNA for the CDR3: TGTGCCACCAGTGATCTTGACACGCCAAACTATGGCTACACCTTC. This sequence encodes CATSDLDTPNYGYTF. The chain couples TRBV24-1 to TRBJ1-2; D uncertain. V was pared by 3 bases and J by 2 bases, with 12 bases between. This CDR3 contains 15 residues. Germline V CDR1 and CDR2: KGHDR, SFDVKD.

This chain's CDR3 is CASSLEVTGNTGELFF. CDR3 DNA sequence: TGTGCCAGCAGCCTCGAGGTGACAGGAAACACCGGGGAGCTGTTTTTT. The rearrangement links TRBV7-2 to TRBJ2-2; D perhaps matches TRBD1 (6 bases). The V and J ends lost 5 bases and 2 bases respectively, with 15 bases between them. Germline CDR1 and CDR2: SGHTA and FQGNSA. This CDR3 is built from 16 residues.

Ten or more counts support this clonotype. CDR3 residues: CASRPPNKDDDGYTF. The DNA of the CDR3 is TGTGCCAGCAGACCCCCGAACAAGGACGATGATGGCTACACCTTC. The rearrangement uses TRBV7-2 and TRBJ1-2; unclear D gene. From germline, CDR1 is SGHTA and CDR2 FQGNSA. The CDR3 runs to 15 residues. V was clipped by 6 bases and J by 6 bases, with 20 bases between them.

Comment on this clonotype: An end of the junction does not agree with germline; a read error may underlie this. CDR3 region: CDSSYSSRWSSGNTIYF. The CDR3 coding sequence is TGTGACAGCAGTTACTCGTCGAGATGGAGCTCTGGAAACACCATATATTTT. This sequence joins TRBV6-5 and TRBJ1-3, with unresolved D. CDR1 is MNHEY, CDR2 SVGAGI, per germline. The CDR3 totals 17 residues.

This clonotype was detected many times. V and J are TRBV2 and TRBJ1-2, with TRBD1 as a possible D gene (5 bases). CDR1 SNHLY and CDR2 FYNNEI come from the germline V gene. The length of the CDR3 is 14 residues. V was pared by 4 bases and J by 5 bases, with 14 bases between. The CDR3 sequence is CASSASSRGYGYTF. The DNA for the CDR3 is TGTGCCAGCAGTGCCTCGTCCCGGGGGTATGGCTACACCTTC.

This chain joins TRBV12-3 or TRBV12-4 and TRBJ1-5; D is possibly TRBD1 (6 bases). CDR3 length equals 14 residues. Trimming left V 6 bases short and J 2 bases short, with 11 bases between. For the CDR3, the DNA is TGTGCCAGCAGCCAGGGGTTTCGCAATCAGCCCCAGCATTTT. Encoded protein: CASSQGFRNQPQHF.

This clonotype has just a few counts. A read error is likely here: a far larger clone is one base away. The chain recombines TRBV6-5 with TRBJ1-1; 8 nucleotides line up with TRBD1. Germline CDR1 reads MNHEY; CDR2 reads SVGAGI. This CDR3 region has 13 residues. Germline trimming cut 7 bases from V and 3 bases from J; bases unmatched to any gene: 4. DNA of the CDR3: TGTGCCAGCACCTTGACAGGGGACACTGAAGCTTTCTTT. Its protein is CASTLTGDTEAFF.

This sequence joins TRBV7-2 and TRBJ2-7; D may be TRBD1 or TRBD2 (5 bases each). The V gene lost 6 bases and the J gene lost 7 bases, with 19 bases spanning the gap. Looked up from germline, CDR1 is SGHTA and CDR2 is FQGNSA. This CDR3 has 14 residues. The CDR3, as DNA: TGTGCCAGCAGTTACCCGGGACGGGCTGTGGAGCAGTACTTC. Its protein is CASSYPGRAVEQYF.

This clonotype was observed a handful of times. A much bigger clone sits one base away, suggesting this may be a read error. Likely a read error: the CDR3 ends without its conserved phenylalanine or tryptophan. This chain uses TRBV7-2 with TRBJ2-7; TRBD2 agrees at 8 bases. Looked up from germline, CDR1 is SGHTA and CDR2 is FQGNSA. The J segment lost 5 bases and the V segment lost 2 bases, leaving 11 bases of the junction unmatched. CDR3 length: 16 residues. The CDR3 DNA reads TGTGCCAGCAGCTTATATCGGAGCGGGAGCAACCACGAGCAGTACCTC. Translation gives CASSLYRSGSNHEQYL.

With respect to this clonotype: A clone one base away is much larger, so this may be a read error. The rearrangement uses TRBV7-9 and TRBJ2-7, with a tentative D call TRBD2 (6 bases). CDR1 SEHNR and CDR2 FQNEAQ come from the germline V gene (reference sequence). The V end was cut by 1 base, the J end by 0 bases, with 16 bases between. The CDR3 has 17 residues. Written as DNA, the CDR3 is TGTGCCAGCAGCTTAGTGGAGGGACGGGGTCACTCCTACGAGCAGTACTTC. This translates into CASSLVEGRGHSYEQYF.

CDR3 sequence: CASSLAPGMGAKSGETQYF. CDR3 nucleotide sequence: TGTGCCAGCAGCTTAGCCCCAGGGATGGGGGCTAAGTCTGGAGAGACCCAGTACTTC. This sequence joins TRBV13 and TRBJ2-5; a possible D gene is TRBD1 (6 bases). With 1 base removed from V and 4 bases from J, the gap between germline ends came to 25 bases. This CDR3 spans 19 amino acids. CDR1 is PRHDT, CDR2 FYEKMQ, per germline (reference sequence).

The table lists this clonotype with many counts. The CDR3 sequence: CASSLGATASGNTIYF. CDR3 DNA: TGTGCCAGCAGCTTAGGGGCGACGGCCTCTGGAAACACCATATATTTT. The genes are TRBV7-9 and TRBJ1-3; D call uncertain. The ends were cut back, 1 base at V and 0 bases at J, with 10 bases in the middle. Looked up from germline, CDR1 is SEHNR and CDR2 is FQNEAQ (reference sequence). This CDR3 is built from 16 residues.

This clonotype was found many times. This chain connects TRBV2 to TRBJ1-2, with a tentative D call TRBD1 (5 bases). This CDR3 spans 12 amino acids. From germline, CDR1 is SNHLY and CDR2 FYNNEI. Between the trimmed V and J ends, which lost 7 bases and 4 bases, there was a span of 10 bases. CDR3: CASMGLSYGYTF. The CDR3 nucleotides are TGTGCCAGCATGGGGCTCAGCTATGGCTACACCTTC.

This sequence joins TRBV29-1 and TRBJ1-5; no firm D call. Trimming stripped 5 bases from V and 6 bases from J, with 17 bases between. The germline CDR1 and CDR2 sequences are SQVTM and ANQGSEA. There are 14 residues in the CDR3. This chain's CDR3 is CSVLGPEVRQPQHF. CDR3 DNA sequence: TGCAGCGTTCTTGGGCCCGAGGTTCGTCAGCCCCAGCATTTT.

A word on this clonotype: One base away lies a much larger clone, so this may be a sequencing read error. Written as DNA, the CDR3 is TGCAGTGCTAGACGTCGGACTAGTTTGGCCTACGAGCAGTTCTTC. The encoded protein is CSARRRTSLAYEQFF. V usage is TRBV20-1 and J usage is TRBJ2-1; 7 bases fit TRBD2. The CDR3 totals 15 residues. V lost 2 bases and J lost 10; bases outside the gene matches: 14. CDR1 and CDR2 from the germline V gene are DFQATT and SNEGSKA (reference sequence).

The chain combines TRBV4-1 with TRBJ1-6; 9 bases match TRBD1. The CDR3 is 18 amino acids. From germline, CDR1 is MGHRA and CDR2 YSYEKL. Trimming at V came to 1 base and at J to 7 bases, leaving 11 bases not matched to a gene. Written as DNA, the CDR3 is TGCGCCAGCAGCCAAGCCGGGTTCCCAGACAGGGGGAATTCACCCCTCCACTTT. Amino acid sequence: CASSQAGFPDRGNSPLHF.

This clonotype has a count of ten or more. The gene calls are TRBV7-9 and TRBJ2-5, with 7 bases lining up with TRBD1. Germline trimming cut 0 bases from V and 13 bases from J; bases unmatched to any gene: 5. In germline, CDR1 is SEHNR, CDR2 FQNEAQ (reference sequence). This CDR3 comprises 12 residues. This CDR3 reads CASSLAGDRMYF. The CDR3 DNA follows: TGTGCCAGCAGCTTAGCTGGGGACAGAATGTACTTC.

The chain has TRBV2 and TRBJ2-5; TRBD2 aligns across 9 bases. This CDR3 has 13 residues. V was pared by 4 bases and J by 7 bases, with 4 bases of the junction left unmatched. Germline CDR1 SNHLY, CDR2 FYNNEI. The CDR3 region has the DNA TGTGCCAGCAGTGGGGGCGGGAGGGCGACCCAGTACTTC. Translated, it gives CASSGGGRATQYF.

The chain is built from TRBV4-3 and TRBJ1-2; no clear D. Trimming removed 0 bases from V and 1 base from J, with 12 bases in between. The CDR3 is 16 amino acids. CDR1 and CDR2 from the germline V gene are LGHNA and YSLEER. In DNA, the CDR3 is TGCGCCAGCAGCCAAGAGGCCGTGCCAGTTAACTATGGCTACACCTTC. Translation gives CASSQEAVPVNYGYTF.